Each of the 19 T cell receptor beta chains below was sequenced from the same sample in a study of response to subunit inactivated influenza vaccine. TCRdb analysed the RT-PCR reads with MiXCR anew, one entry per CDR3 protein. The sample includes roughly 620,000 distinct CDR3 sequences, approximately 11% of them seen just once. The sample was also reused in another study, on T cells expressing NK-cell markers. This second study notes: Template switching by 5'RACE with UMIs generated the TCR beta cDNA.

The sample here was PBMCs from blood, taken on the day of vaccination. The receptor source for this set is a man between 45 and 60 years old who received an inactivated influenza vaccine.

The chain combines TRBV27 with TRBJ2-5, with a weak D call TRBD1 (6 bases). Germline CDR1 and CDR2: MNHEY and SMNVEV (reference sequence). The CDR3 runs to 15 residues. Trimming took 5 bases from V and 4 from J, leaving 17 bases between them. The CDR3 is CASSLQGTLRETQYF. The CDR3 DNA reads as TGTGCCAGCAGTCTTCAGGGGACCTTGAGAGAGACCCAGTACTTC.

This chain links TRBV7-8 with TRBJ2-1, with D uncertain. The CDR3 contains 12 residues. Germline CDR1 is SGHVS and CDR2 is FQNEAQ. V was shortened by 4 bases and J by 4 bases, with 5 bases between the two germline ends. CDR3 in amino acids: CASSSKYNEQFF. In DNA form, the CDR3 reads TGTGCCAGCAGCTCCAAGTACAATGAGCAGTTCTTC.

This clonotype has just a few counts. A junction end diverges from the germline sequence, so it may reflect a read error. The chain uses TRBV6-5 and TRBJ1-5; 7 bases agree with TRBD1. The CDR3 is 14 residues long. The germline CDR1 and CDR2 sequences are MNHEY and SVGAGI. The CDR3 reads CASRYLGGRQPQHF. CDR3 DNA: TGTGCCAGCAGGTACTTAGGGGGCAGGCAGCCCCAGCATTTT.

This clonotype occurred a few times. The rearrangement uses TRBV4-2 and TRBJ2-4; D unresolved. The CDR3 extends over 14 amino acids. Trimming removed 4 bases from V and 5 bases from J, with 12 bases in between. Per germline, CDR1 LGHNA and CDR2 YNFKEQ. CDR3 region: CASSRVAVENIQYF. For the CDR3, the DNA is TGTGCCAGCAGCCGGGTTGCGGTCGAAAACATTCAGTACTTC.

The chain carries TRBV11-1 and TRBJ2-5, with 10 bases fitting TRBD1. This CDR3 comprises 20 residues. The V gene end was trimmed by 2 bases and the J gene end by 1 base; junction bases not matched to a gene: 16. CDR1 is SGHAT and CDR2 is FQDESV in the germline V gene (reference sequence). The CDR3 is CASSLRFGTGANLGQETQYF. DNA of the CDR3: TGTGCCAGCAGCTTAAGATTCGGGACAGGGGCCAACCTCGGCCAAGAGACCCAGTACTTC. The entire variable domain, with the rest obtained from reference TRBV11-1 and TRBJ2-5, is as follows: EAEVAQSPRYKITEKSQAVAFWCDPISGHATLYWYRQILGQGPELLVQFQDESVVDDSQLPKDRFSAERLKGVDSTLKIQPAELGDSAMYLCASSLRFGTGANLGQETQYFGPGTRLLVL.

The J gene is TRBJ2-7, the V gene TRBV18; 9 bases are shared with TRBD1. Germline V lookup: CDR1 KGHSH, CDR2 LQKENI. The length of the CDR3 is 15 residues. Trimming at V came to 5 bases and at J to 2 bases, leaving 7 bases not matched to a gene. Written as DNA, the CDR3 is TGTGCCAGCTCAGACCCCGGGACAGGGACCTACGAGCAGTACTTC. It is translated as CASSDPGTGTYEQYF.

This clonotype was counted only a few times. The rearrangement links TRBV10-3 to TRBJ2-3; possible D gene TRBD1, 5 bases. Germline CDR1 is ENHRY and CDR2 is SYGVKD. V was pared by 3 bases and J by 1 base, with 8 bases between. The CDR3 is 14 amino acids. CDR3 in DNA: TGTGCCATCAGTGATTTACAGGGCACAGATACGCAGTATTTT. Translated, it gives CAISDLQGTDTQYF.

This clonotype was found many times. This chain connects TRBV5-1 to TRBJ2-3; the match to TRBD1 covers 10 bases. The CDR3 contains 16 residues. Germline V gene lookup returns CDR1 SGHRS and CDR2 YFSETQ. The V gene end was trimmed by 4 bases and the J gene end by 3 bases; junction bases not matched to a gene: 8. The CDR3, as DNA: TGCGCCAGCAGCCCGCCCGGGACAGGGGAGACAGATACGCAGTATTTT. Amino acid sequence: CASSPPGTGETDTQYF. Supplemented by reference TRBV5-1 and TRBJ2-3, the full variable domain reads KAGVTQTPRYLIKTRGQQVTLSCSPISGHRSVSWYQQTPGQGLQFLFEYFSETQRNKGNFPGRFSGRQFSNSRSEMNVSTLELGDSALYLCASSPPGTGETDTQYFGPGTRLTVL.

The chain carries TRBV12-3 or TRBV12-4 and TRBJ2-7, with D tentatively TRBD1 or TRBD2 (6 bases each). Trimming took off 6 bases at V and 6 bases at J, with 18 bases between the two ends. The CDR3 sequence is 14 residues long. CDR3 sequence: CASRDAGHAGEQYF. For the CDR3, the DNA is TGTGCCAGCAGGGACGCGGGACACGCCGGCGAGCAGTACTTC.

This clonotype has ten or more counts. This chain links TRBV29-1 with TRBJ2-1, with a weak D call TRBD2 (5 bases). Trimming took 5 bases from V and 0 from J, leaving 8 bases between them. The germline CDR1 and CDR2 sequences are SQVTM and ANQGSEA. This CDR3 spans 13 amino acids. The CDR3 nucleotides read TGCAGCGTTTCGGGGAGCTCCTACAATGAGCAGTTCTTC. Its translation: CSVSGSSYNEQFF.

The chain carries TRBV30 and TRBJ2-3, with TRBD2 matching 10 bases. Germline V gives CDR1 GTSNPN, CDR2 SVGIG (reference sequence). The CDR3 runs to 15 residues. Trimming at V came to 2 bases and at J to 4 bases, leaving 6 bases not matched to a gene. The CDR3 region has the DNA TGTGCCTGGAGTTTTGGAGCGGGAGGGTCAGATACGCAGTATTTT. Its translation: CAWSFGAGGSDTQYF.

This clonotype was seen only a few times. The chain employs TRBV24-1 and TRBJ2-5; 8 bases are shared with TRBD2. The V gene's germline CDR1 is KGHDR and CDR2 SFDVKD. This CDR3 contains 15 residues. V lost 5 bases to trimming and J lost 5 bases; unmatched junction nucleotides: 9. The CDR3 DNA is TGTGCCACCAGTGGCCGAAGCGGGAGTTGGGAGACCCAGTACTTC. Translation: CATSGRSGSWETQYF.

The chain links TRBV12-3 or TRBV12-4 to TRBJ1-2; no clear D gene. This CDR3 has 12 residues. Trimming left V 3 bases short and J 8 bases short, with 10 bases between. The DNA for the CDR3 is TGTGCCAGCAGTTTTGGGGTCTGGGGCTACACCTTC. Protein: CASSFGVWGYTF.

This clonotype was counted a few times. V usage is TRBV6-1 and J usage is TRBJ1-6; the D gene is possibly TRBD1 (5 bases). Germline V gene sequence: CDR1 MNHNS, CDR2 SASEGT. The CDR3 is 16 amino acids. Trimming shortened V by 6 bases and J by 7 bases, and 19 bases separated the two germline ends. In nucleotides, the CDR3 is TGTGCCAGCAGCCCCCCCGTGGTGGGGCCGAATTCACCCCTCCACTTT. Amino acids: CASSPPVVGPNSPLHF.

This clonotype has a handful of counts. This chain links TRBV14 with TRBJ2-7; D tentatively fits TRBD1 or TRBD2 (5 bases each). The ends were cut back, 3 bases at V and 7 bases at J, with 13 bases in the middle. The germline CDR1 and CDR2 sequences are SGHDN and FVKESK. The CDR3 has 13 amino acids. The CDR3 nucleotides are TGTGCCAGCAGCCAGGGGCTAGCAAGGGAGCAGTACTTC. As protein: CASSQGLAREQYF.

The rearrangement links TRBV28 to TRBJ2-5; no reliable D call. CDR1 and CDR2 (germline): MDHEN, SYDVKM. V gave up 6 bases and J gave up 5 bases, with 10 bases separating them. The CDR3 loop spans 12 amino acids. This CDR3 is CASSQLTETQYF. CDR3 DNA sequence: TGTGCCAGCAGCCAGTTAACGGAGACCCAGTACTTC. The entire variable domain, with the rest obtained from reference TRBV28 and TRBJ2-5, is as follows: DVKVTQSSRYLVKRTGEKVFLECVQDMDHENMFWYRQDPGLGLRLIYFSYDVKMKEKGDIPEGYSVSREKKERFSLILESASTNQTSMYLCASSQLTETQYFGPGTRLLVL.

The V gene is TRBV2, the J gene TRBJ2-1, with TRBD2 identical over 9 bases. There are 14 residues in the CDR3. Germline V lookup: CDR1 SNHLY, CDR2 FYNNEI. The V gene end was trimmed by 4 bases and the J gene end by 9 bases; junction bases not matched to a gene: 7. CDR3: CASSAAGGPSEQFF. CDR3 in DNA: TGTGCCAGCAGTGCTGCGGGGGGGCCCAGTGAGCAGTTCTTC.

This clonotype was seen more than once but under ten times. The J gene is TRBJ2-1, the V gene TRBV7-3; TRBD1 matches at 7 bases. This CDR3 region has 14 residues. J was trimmed by 2 bases and V by 2 bases; bases with no gene match: 0. From germline, CDR1 is SGHTA and CDR2 FQGTGA. The CDR3 here is CASSLGQAYNEQFF. The CDR3 nucleotides read TGTGCCAGCAGCTTAGGACAGGCCTACAATGAGCAGTTCTTC.

In this sample, this clonotype turned up a few times. The chain carries TRBV19 and TRBJ1-1, with D perhaps matching TRBD1 (5 bases). The germline V and J ends were trimmed by 3 bases and 5 bases, with 13 bases remaining between them. CDR1 is LNHDA and CDR2 is SQIVND in the germline V gene (reference sequence). This CDR3 spans 14 amino acids. CDR3 loop: CASSMDRGHTEAFF. The CDR3, as DNA: TGTGCCAGTAGTATGGATAGGGGTCATACTGAAGCTTTCTTT.